The 15 T cell receptor beta chains given below trace back to one sample, sequenced in a study of relationships among human T cell subsets (dated by TCRdb to about 2010). The library was prepared using multiplex PCR. Instrument on record: 454 GS FLX. Semiquantitative ARM-PCR was used to amplify the TCR alpha and beta CDR3 regions from mRNA. In ARM-PCR, tagged nested gene-specific primers were used first, and communal superprimers then performed exponential amplification. In-frame beta chains were kept once TCRdb had trimmed the public reads at Q25 with fastp and called clones with MiXCR. A single entry per CDR3 protein holds the most common genes and DNA from its merged rows. In this sample the table shows roughly 13,000 distinct CDR3 sequences, over 60% of which occur a single time. Of the sample, roughly 30% falls within the top ten clones. The CD4+CD25-CD294- flow-through remaining after the CD25, CD56 and CD294 bead selections was collected as Th1 cells.

The specimen was CD4+ Th1 cells sorted from blood. This specimen's cell subset or site label, interpreted: CD4+CD25-CD294- T helper 1 cells. The source of these receptors is a man aged 40-49 years in good health.

This clonotype ranks as medium-sized. J is TRBJ2-3 and V is TRBV11-2, with 7 bases identical to TRBD1. After removal of 1 base from V and 11 bases from J, the junction contained 3 bases not matched to a gene. Per germline, CDR1 SGHAT and CDR2 FQNNGV. This CDR3 is built from 12 residues. Written as DNA, the CDR3 is TGTGCCAGCAGCTTAGGGGACAGAATGCAGTATTTT. This codes for CASSLGDRMQYF. Variable domain in full (rest from reference TRBV11-2 and TRBJ2-3): EAGVAQSPRYKIIEKRQSVAFWCNPISGHATLYWYQQILGQGPKLLIQFQNNGVVDDSQLPKDRFSAERLKGVDSTLKIQPAKLEDSAVYLCASSLGDRMQYFGPGTRLTVL.

J is TRBJ2-4 and V is TRBV2; no definite D call. Germline V gene sequence: CDR1 SNHLY, CDR2 FYNNEI. The V and J ends lost 4 bases and 8 bases respectively, with 15 bases between them. This CDR3 region has 14 residues. For the CDR3, the DNA is TGTGCCAGCAGTGCGTCACAGTTCGGAGACATTCAGTACTTC. Its protein product is CASSASQFGDIQYF.

This clonotype came up a few times. The genes are TRBV2 and TRBJ2-4, with TRBD2 matching over 9 bases. V was pared by 9 bases and J by 7 bases, with 10 bases of the junction left unmatched. The CDR3 has 14 residues. In germline, CDR1 is SNHLY, CDR2 FYNNEI. The CDR3 bases are TGTGCCAGTTCGAAGCGGGGGGTACCTAACATTCAGTACTTC. This sequence encodes CASSKRGVPNIQYF. The variable domain in full, completed from reference TRBV2 and TRBJ2-4, reads EPEVTQTPSHQVTQMGQEVILRCVPISNHLYFYWYRQILGQKVEFLVSFYNNEISEKSEIFDDQFSVERPDGSNFTLKIRSTKLEDSAMYFCASSKRGVPNIQYFGAGTRLSVL.

The genes are TRBV10-3 and TRBJ1-1; 8 nucleotides match TRBD1. The ends lost 10 bases at V and 4 bases at J; junction bases unmatched: 5. The CDR3 is made up of 12 amino acids. Germline V gene lookup returns CDR1 ENHRY and CDR2 SYGVKD. CDR3 sequence reads: CATQGAGTEAFF. The CDR3 DNA is TGTGCCACCCAGGGGGCAGGCACTGAAGCTTTCTTT.

The CDR3: CASYQGGDGYTF. In DNA form, the CDR3 reads TGTGCCAGCTACCAAGGGGGCGATGGCTACACCTTC. V usage is TRBV11-2 and J usage is TRBJ1-2; 7 positions agree with TRBD1. The V gene's germline CDR1 is SGHAT and CDR2 FQNNGV. The CDR3 is made up of 12 amino acids. V lost 8 bases to trimming and J lost 6 bases; unmatched junction nucleotides: 6. Combining the CDR3 with reference TRBV11-2 and TRBJ1-2 gives the whole variable domain EAGVAQSPRYKIIEKRQSVAFWCNPISGHATLYWYQQILGQGPKLLIQFQNNGVVDDSQLPKDRFSAERLKGVDSTLKIQPAKLEDSAVYLCASYQGGDGYTFGSGTRLTVV.

The V and J genes are TRBV20-1 and TRBJ1-6; the D is unclear. The germline gives CDR1 DFQATT, CDR2 SNEGSKA (reference sequence). There are 13 residues in the CDR3. Between the trimmed V and J ends, which lost 5 bases and 7 bases, there was a span of 12 bases. The CDR3 protein is CSAPDGVNSPLHF. CDR3 nucleotides: TGCAGTGCTCCCGACGGAGTCAATTCACCCCTCCACTTT.

The chain is built from TRBV4-1 and TRBJ2-7; either TRBD1 or TRBD2 may supply D (5 bases each). Germline loops: CDR1 MGHRA, CDR2 YSYEKL. The CDR3 contains 15 residues. V shed 5 bases and J shed 5 bases, with 19 bases lying between them. The CDR3 nucleotides are TGCGCCAGCAGCGGGGGTCGTAATTCCCTAGACGAGCAGTACTTC. Its translation is CASSGGRNSLDEQYF.

The chain uses TRBV10-2 and TRBJ2-1, with unresolved D. CDR3 length: 13 residues. V was trimmed by 0 bases and J by 10 bases, leaving 10 bases between them. Germline lookup yields CDR1 WSHSY and CDR2 SAAADI. The chain's CDR3 is CASSESPSGEQFF. In DNA, the CDR3 is TGCGCCAGCAGTGAGTCGCCCTCCGGGGAGCAGTTCTTC.

The J gene is TRBJ2-7, the V gene TRBV20-1; 7 bases align to TRBD1. Germline trimming cut 3 bases from V and 4 bases from J; bases unmatched to any gene: 6. Per germline, CDR1 DFQATT and CDR2 SNEGSKA (reference sequence). This CDR3 region has 13 residues. CDR3 amino acids: CSARSGQLYEQYF. DNA for the CDR3: TGCAGTGCTAGGTCGGGACAGCTTTACGAGCAGTACTTC.

V usage is TRBV7-9 and J usage is TRBJ2-1, with TRBD2 matching 8 bases. V was pared by 1 base and J by 8 bases, with 7 bases of the junction left unmatched. The CDR3 sequence is 15 residues long. Germline loops: CDR1 SEHNR, CDR2 FQNEAQ (reference sequence). The CDR3 sequence is CASSLEERGNDEQFF. Written as DNA, the CDR3 is TGTGCCAGCAGCTTAGAGGAGCGGGGGAACGATGAGCAGTTCTTC.

The chain recombines TRBV6-1 with TRBJ1-5; unclear D gene. The germline V gene encodes CDR1 MNHNS and CDR2 SASEGT. V was pared by 1 base and J by 1 base, with 5 bases between. The CDR3 totals 14 residues. CDR3: CASSEEKSNQPQHF. CDR3 nucleotides: TGTGCCAGCAGTGAAGAAAAAAGCAATCAGCCCCAGCATTTT.

This clonotype was picked up one time. This chain connects TRBV11-1 to TRBJ2-7, with 7 nucleotides matching TRBD2. Germline CDR1 SGHAT, CDR2 FQDESV (reference sequence). CDR3 size: 18 residues. V lost 2 bases and J lost 0; bases outside the gene matches: 13. This CDR3 reads CASSLTSGAGVSSYEQYF. CDR3 nucleotides: TGTGCCAGCAGCTTAACCTCGGGCGCGGGAGTGAGCTCCTACGAGCAGTACTTC. Full variable domain (outside the CDR3, taken from reference TRBV11-1 and TRBJ2-7): EAEVAQSPRYKITEKSQAVAFWCDPISGHATLYWYRQILGQGPELLVQFQDESVVDDSQLPKDRFSAERLKGVDSTLKIQPAELGDSAMYLCASSLTSGAGVSSYEQYFGPGTRLTVT.

Only a few counts were recorded for this clonotype. This chain connects TRBV28 to TRBJ1-1; D is unresolved. In germline, CDR1 is MDHEN, CDR2 SYDVKM. V lost 8 bases and J 1 base, leaving 5 bases between the germline ends. The CDR3 consists of 11 residues. The CDR3 here is CASEGNTEAFF. CDR3 coding DNA: TGTGCCAGCGAGGGGAACACTGAAGCTTTCTTT.

The chain links TRBV29-1 to TRBJ2-5, with 10 bases aligning to TRBD2. This CDR3 has 14 amino acids. Germline V gene data show CDR1 as SQVTM and CDR2 as ANQGSEA. V lost 4 bases and J lost 4; bases outside the gene matches: 6. The CDR3, as DNA: TGCAGCGTTGTAGCGGGAGGTCAGCGAGAGACCCAGTACTTC. Its translation is CSVVAGGQRETQYF.

This clonotype was seen a handful of times. This chain joins TRBV28 and TRBJ1-2, with D perhaps matching TRBD1 (5 bases). Trimming left V 5 bases short and J 7 bases short, with 11 bases between. CDR3 length: 12 amino acids. The germline CDR1 and CDR2 sequences are MDHEN and SYDVKM. The DNA of the CDR3 is TGTGCCAGCAGTGGCGGGACTGCTGGCTACACCTTC. This gives the protein CASSGGTAGYTF.